The source of this T cell receptor (beta chain) is a study of OX40 agonist ivuxolimab in advanced cancers. Study overall: Patients received the agonistic anti-OX40 (CD134) antibody ivuxolimab. The study reported partial responses in three patients: one hepatocellular carcinoma, two cutaneous melanoma. General study findings and limits: CD8+ T cells were the subset that, on average, had more expanded clones than CD4+.

Sequencing used immunoSEQ multiplex PCR; TCRdb keeps in-frame clones, though not all of them. The sample lists about 76,000 clones, around 87% occurring once. Comments on this clone: The target antigen is unknown.

V was cut by 6 bases and J by 0 bases, with 6 bases left in between. Germline CDR1 and CDR2: SNHLY and FYNNEI. This CDR3 region has 13 residues. Sequencing was performed on CD4+ or CD8+ T cells sorted from blood, taken in a trial of the OX40 agonist ivuxolimab. The chain uses TRBV2 and TRBJ2-1; D gene uncertain. This TCR came from an adult with an advanced solid tumor such as melanoma, head and neck, liver or kidney cancer. DNA of the CDR3: TGTGCCAGCAGAAGTCTCTCCTACAATGAGCAGTTCTTC. Amino acid sequence: CASRSLSYNEQFF.